Below, 14 T cell receptor beta chains from the same sample are listed, as sequenced in a study of cytomegalovirus exposure and HLA in healthy donors. Amplification used 60 Vbeta primers and 13 Jbeta primers. Using immunoSEQ multiplex PCR, the repertoire was profiled, and TCRdb retains in-frame clones only, with some absent. The repertoire has 150,000 to 200,000 clones, roughly 80% of them found once; the top ten carry 1.9%. The specimen was PBMCs. The receptors were gathered from a human donor in good health.

The chain has TRBV4-2 and TRBJ2-2; 9 nucleotides line up with TRBD2. Trimming cost V 0 bases and J 6 bases; bases outside gene matches: 11. This CDR3 has 18 amino acids. Germline assignment: CDR1 LGHNA and CDR2 YNFKEQ. The CDR3 DNA sequence: TGTGCCAGCAGCCAAGACTTTCAGACTAGCGGATCCTCCGGGGAGCTGTTTTTT. It is translated as CASSQDFQTSGSSGELFF.

The V and J genes are TRBV6-1 and TRBJ2-7; a possible D gene is TRBD2 (6 bases). The germline CDR1 and CDR2 sequences are MNHNS and SASEGT. Trimming stripped 1 base from V and 4 bases from J, with 14 bases between. There are 15 residues in the CDR3. The CDR3 loop reads CASSEGRGLRYEQYF. The CDR3 DNA sequence: TGTGCCAGCAGTGAAGGGCGGGGACTGAGGTACGAGCAGTACTTC.

The rearrangement uses TRBV19 and TRBJ1-5; the D gene is possibly TRBD1 (5 bases). With 7 bases removed from V and 2 bases from J, the gap between germline ends came to 15 bases. The CDR3 loop spans 15 amino acids. Per the germline V gene, CDR1 is LNHDA and CDR2 is SQIVND (reference sequence). The CDR3 loop is CASTAGWEGNQPQHF. In nucleotides, the CDR3 is TGTGCCAGTACGGCAGGGTGGGAGGGCAATCAGCCCCAGCATTTT. The variable domain in full, with the rest retrieved from reference TRBV19 and TRBJ1-5, is DGGITQSPKYLFRKEGQNVTLSCEQNLNHDAMYWYRQDPGQGLRLIYYSQIVNDFQKGDIAEGYSVSREKKESFPLTVTSAQKNPTAFYLCASTAGWEGNQPQHFGDGTRLSIL.

The gene calls are TRBV5-4 and TRBJ2-2; a possible D gene is TRBD1 (6 bases). The CDR3 loop spans 17 amino acids. V lost 4 bases and J 1 base, leaving 17 bases between the germline ends. Germline V gene data show CDR1 as SGHNT and CDR2 as YYREEE (reference sequence). CDR3 region: CASSQFVAQGNTGELFF. CDR3 in DNA: TGTGCCAGCAGCCAATTTGTAGCACAGGGGAACACCGGGGAGCTGTTTTTT.

In its sample, this clone was seen a few times. This chain joins TRBV4-1 and TRBJ1-1, with 10 bases lining up with TRBD1. The CDR3 runs to 16 residues. J lost 0 bases, V lost 6 bases, and 7 bases had no gene match. Germline loops: CDR1 MGHRA, CDR2 YSYEKL. The CDR3 bases are TGCGCCAGCAGTTTAGGACAGGGGGTTTTGAACACTGAAGCTTTCTTT. Its protein is CASSLGQGVLNTEAFF.

A remark on this clone: At one boundary the junction diverges from the germline segment, which might be a read error. This chain joins TRBV28 and TRBJ2-7, with D maybe TRBD1 (5 bases). The CDR3 covers 14 residues. Looked up from germline, CDR1 is MDHEN and CDR2 is SYDVKM. The DNA of the CDR3 is TGTGCCAGCAGTTTATACGCAACAGGCTACGAGCAGTGCTTC. Amino acids: CASSLYATGYEQCF.

The V and J genes are TRBV6-1 and TRBJ1-2; tentative D call: TRBD1 (5 bases). This CDR3 comprises 16 residues. In germline, CDR1 is MNHNS, CDR2 SASEGT. Trimming took off 0 bases at V and 2 bases at J, with 13 bases between the two ends. CDR3 protein: CASSEAHRQSNYGYTF. DNA of the CDR3: TGTGCCAGCAGTGAAGCGCACCGACAGTCAAACTATGGCTACACCTTC.

The J gene is TRBJ2-7, the V gene TRBV7-2; D is ambiguous. Per the germline V gene, CDR1 is SGHTA and CDR2 is FQGNSA. Trimming shortened V by 4 bases and J by 3 bases, and 7 bases separated the two germline ends. This CDR3 comprises 12 residues. The CDR3 region is CASSYTNYEQYF. CDR3 DNA: TGTGCCAGCAGCTACACAAACTACGAGCAGTACTTC. Filled out from reference TRBV7-2 and TRBJ2-7, the complete variable domain reads GAGVSQSPSNKVTEKGKDVELRCDPISGHTALYWYRQSLGQGLEFLIYFQGNSAPDKSGLPSDRFSAERTGGSVSTLTIQRTQQEDSAVYLCASSYTNYEQYFGPGTRLTVT.

On this clone: At one end, the junction sequence differs from germline, possibly due to a read error. The same CDR3 is also encoded by other DNA sequences in this sample. The rearrangement links TRBV7-7 to TRBJ2-2, with 10 bases fitting TRBD2. CDR3 size: 17 residues. Germline V gene sequence: CDR1 SSHAT, CDR2 FNYEAQ (reference sequence). DNA for the CDR3: TGTGCTAGCAGCTTAAGGACTAGCGGACCGAACACCGGGGAGCTGTTTTTT. This sequence encodes CASSLRTSGPNTGELFF. The full variable domain, its missing parts supplied by reference TRBV7-7 and TRBJ2-2, is GAGVSQSPRYKVTKRGQDVTLRCDPISSHATLYWYQQALGQGPEFLTYFNYEAQPDKSGLPSDRFSAERPEGSISTLTIQRTEQRDSAMYRCASSLRTSGPNTGELFFGEGSRLTVL.

The gene calls are TRBV4-2 and TRBJ2-5; tentatively, D is TRBD2 (6 bases). Per the germline V gene, CDR1 is LGHNA and CDR2 is YNFKEQ. V gave up 2 bases and J gave up 1 base, with 14 bases separating them. This CDR3 is 16 amino acids long. The CDR3 loop reads CASSQLGGAAQETQYF. The CDR3 DNA reads as TGTGCCAGCAGCCAACTTGGCGGGGCCGCCCAAGAGACCCAGTACTTC.

The CDR3, as DNA: TGTGCCAGCAGCAAACGGACTGCAAACAATGAGCAGTTCTTC. Amino acids: CASSKRTANNEQFF. This chain joins TRBV6-5 and TRBJ2-1; weak D call: TRBD2 (5 bases). The V and J ends lost 6 bases and 5 bases respectively, with 14 bases between them. The CDR3 is 14 amino acids. The germline V gene has CDR1 MNHEY and CDR2 SVGAGI.

The CDR3 nucleotides are TGTGCCAGCAGCTCCTCCAGGTACGAGCAGTACTTC. Its protein is CASSSSRYEQYF. The chain combines TRBV7-2 with TRBJ2-7; D remains ambiguous. Germline CDR1 reads SGHTA; CDR2 reads FQGNSA. Trimming took 4 bases from V and 4 from J, leaving 8 bases between them. The CDR3 spans 12 residues.

This clone was counted between two and nine times. The chain uses TRBV27 and TRBJ2-3; TRBD1 matches at 10 bases. Germline CDR1 is MNHEY and CDR2 is SMNVEV (reference sequence). Losses at the gene ends were 6 bases for V and 9 bases for J; bases not matched to a gene: 6. The CDR3 runs to 13 residues. The CDR3: CASSPPGQGTQYF. CDR3 nucleotide sequence: TGTGCCAGCAGCCCACCGGGACAGGGGACGCAGTATTTT.

This CDR3 reads CASSLTSGDYNEQFF. The CDR3 region has the DNA TGTGCCAGCAGCCTGACTAGCGGGGACTACAATGAGCAGTTCTTC. The chain joins TRBV4-2 to TRBJ2-1; 11 positions match TRBD2. Per germline, CDR1 LGHNA and CDR2 YNFKEQ. Trimming took 4 bases from V and 3 from J; bases not matched to a gene: 2. The CDR3 consists of 15 residues.